The entry below describes one TCR beta chain. Its target is not known. The sample belongs to a study of CD8+CD57+ T cells in acquired aplastic anemia. Study background: Mean DNA quantity obtained from sorted CD4+ and CD8+ cells was 2.5 to 4 ug. Whole-study findings and limits: About 30 was the count of CD8+ CDR3 sequences that patients shared with controls.

Genomic DNA acted as the template from which TCR beta VDJ combination and CDR3 sequence profiling were carried out. TCRdb reprocessed the reads with MiXCR, giving one entry per CDR3 protein. The repertoire holds 180,000 or so distinct CDR3 sequences, with 40% to 55% as singletons. Germline assignment: CDR1 SGHDN and CDR2 FVKESK. The CDR3 has 12 residues. V gave up 1 base and J gave up 12 bases, with 12 bases separating them. Patients chosen for sequencing had shown CD8+CD57+ cell expansion by flow cytometry. The patients all had a severe acquired aplastic anemia diagnosis. The receptor was derived from a human donor with aplastic anemia. The chain employs TRBV14 and TRBJ1-1; D is undetermined. Input material: sorted CD4+, CD8+, or CD8+CD57+ T cells (not recorded which) from PBMCs. The CDR3 is CASSQVPQRPFF. The CDR3 nucleotides read TGTGCCAGCAGCCAAGTCCCGCAGAGACCTTTCTTT. The variable domain in full, completed from reference TRBV14 and TRBJ1-1, reads EAGVTQFPSHSVIEKGQTVTLRCDPISGHDNLYWYRRVMGKEIKFLLHFVKESKQDESGMPNNRFLAERTGGTYSTLKVQPAELEDSGVYFCASSQVPQRPFFGQGTRLTVV.